The 3 T cell receptor beta chains given below trace back to one sample, sequenced in a study of OX40 agonist ivuxolimab in advanced cancers. Some clones are missing from TCRdb's copy, which holds only in-frame ones; the method was immunoSEQ multiplex PCR. The sample shows more than 60,000 clones, roughly four fifths of them seen only once. The material was CD4+ or CD8+ T cells sorted from blood, obtained in a trial of the OX40 agonist ivuxolimab. These receptors came from an adult with an advanced solid tumor such as melanoma, head and neck, liver or kidney cancer.

The chain carries TRBV7-8 and TRBJ1-3; D is undetermined. Germline V gene data show CDR1 as SGHVS and CDR2 as FQNEAQ. The CDR3 contains 17 residues. V was trimmed by 5 bases and J by 0 bases, leaving 17 bases between them. The CDR3 region has the DNA TGTGCCAGCAGCCCTTACCGCTTGCCGACCTCTGGAAACACCATATATTTT. This encodes CASSPYRLPTSGNTIYF.

This rearrangement joins TRBV4-2 to TRBJ2-3; either TRBD1 or TRBD2 may fit D (5 bases each). Germline loops: CDR1 LGHNA, CDR2 YNFKEQ. V dropped 1 base and J dropped 3 bases, with 20 bases sitting between them. The CDR3 totals 18 residues. The CDR3 DNA reads as TGTGCCAGCAGCCAAGGGAGGTTGGGGCCGGAAACTACAGATACGCAGTATTTT. It codes for CASSQGRLGPETTDTQYF.

The V gene is TRBV30, the J gene TRBJ1-6, with a weak D call TRBD1 (6 bases). From germline, CDR1 is GTSNPN and CDR2 SVGIG (reference sequence). This CDR3 spans 13 amino acids. Trimming took off 3 bases at V and 10 bases at J, with 13 bases between the two ends. The DNA of the CDR3 is TGTGCCTGGAGCCCACAGGGTGGATCACCCCTCCACTTT. Amino acid sequence: CAWSPQGGSPLHF.